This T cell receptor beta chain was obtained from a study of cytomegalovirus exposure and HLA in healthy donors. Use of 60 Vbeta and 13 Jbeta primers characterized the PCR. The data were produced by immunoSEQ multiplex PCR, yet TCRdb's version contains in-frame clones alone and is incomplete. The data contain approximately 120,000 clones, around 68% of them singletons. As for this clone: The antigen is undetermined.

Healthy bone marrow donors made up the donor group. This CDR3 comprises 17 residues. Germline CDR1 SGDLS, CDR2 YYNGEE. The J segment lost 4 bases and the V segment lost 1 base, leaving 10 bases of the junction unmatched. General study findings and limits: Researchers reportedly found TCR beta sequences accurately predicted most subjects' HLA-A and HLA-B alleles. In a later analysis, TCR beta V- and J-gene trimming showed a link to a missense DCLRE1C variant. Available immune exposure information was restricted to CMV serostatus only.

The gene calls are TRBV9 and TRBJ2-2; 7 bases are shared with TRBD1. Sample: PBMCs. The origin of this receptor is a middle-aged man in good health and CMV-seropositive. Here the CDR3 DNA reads TGTGCCAGCAGCGTACACTCGGGGACAGAGATCACCGGGGAGCTGTTTTTT. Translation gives CASSVHSGTEITGELFF.